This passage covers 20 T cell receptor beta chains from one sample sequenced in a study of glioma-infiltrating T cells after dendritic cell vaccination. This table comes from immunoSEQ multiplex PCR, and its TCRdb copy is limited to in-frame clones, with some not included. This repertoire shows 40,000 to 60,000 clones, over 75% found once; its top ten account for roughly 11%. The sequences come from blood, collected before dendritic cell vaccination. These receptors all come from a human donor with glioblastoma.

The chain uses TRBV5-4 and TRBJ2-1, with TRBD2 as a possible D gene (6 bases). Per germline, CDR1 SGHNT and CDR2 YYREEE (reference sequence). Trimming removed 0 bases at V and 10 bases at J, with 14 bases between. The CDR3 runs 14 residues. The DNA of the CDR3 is TGTGCCAGCAGCTTGGAACTCCGAGGAGGGGAGCAGTTCTTC. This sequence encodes CASSLELRGGEQFF.

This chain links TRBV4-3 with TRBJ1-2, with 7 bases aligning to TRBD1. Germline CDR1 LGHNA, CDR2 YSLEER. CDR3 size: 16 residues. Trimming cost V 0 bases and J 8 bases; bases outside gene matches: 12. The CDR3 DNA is TGCGCCAGCAGCCAAGATCTGGAGGGGGCGTTGGGCGGCTACACCTTC. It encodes CASSQDLEGALGGYTF.

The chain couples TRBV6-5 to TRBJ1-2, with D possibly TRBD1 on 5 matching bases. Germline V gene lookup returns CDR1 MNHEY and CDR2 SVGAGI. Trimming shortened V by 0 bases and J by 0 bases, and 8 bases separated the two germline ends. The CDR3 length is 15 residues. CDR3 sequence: CASSYSRGANYGYTF. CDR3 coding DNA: TGTGCCAGCAGTTACTCTCGGGGGGCTAACTATGGCTACACCTTC.

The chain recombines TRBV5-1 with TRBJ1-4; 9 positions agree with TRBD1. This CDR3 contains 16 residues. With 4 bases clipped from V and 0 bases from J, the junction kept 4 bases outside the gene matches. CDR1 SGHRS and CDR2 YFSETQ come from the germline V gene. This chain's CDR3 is CASSGDREATNEKLFF. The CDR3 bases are TGCGCCAGCAGCGGGGACAGGGAAGCAACTAATGAAAAACTGTTTTTT.

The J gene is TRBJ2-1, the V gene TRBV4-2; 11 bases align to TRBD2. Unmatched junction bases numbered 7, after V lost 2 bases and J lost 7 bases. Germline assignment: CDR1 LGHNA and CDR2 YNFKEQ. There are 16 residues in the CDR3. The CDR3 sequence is CASSQIAGGLWNEQFF. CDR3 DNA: TGTGCCAGCAGCCAAATAGCGGGGGGGCTGTGGAATGAGCAGTTCTTC.

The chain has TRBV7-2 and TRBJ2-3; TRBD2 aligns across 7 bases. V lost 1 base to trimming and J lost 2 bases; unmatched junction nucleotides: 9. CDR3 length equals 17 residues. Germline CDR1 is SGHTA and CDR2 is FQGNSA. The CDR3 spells CASSLVGGGRSTDTQYF. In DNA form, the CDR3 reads TGTGCCAGCAGCTTAGTGGGAGGCGGGAGATCCACAGATACGCAGTATTTT.

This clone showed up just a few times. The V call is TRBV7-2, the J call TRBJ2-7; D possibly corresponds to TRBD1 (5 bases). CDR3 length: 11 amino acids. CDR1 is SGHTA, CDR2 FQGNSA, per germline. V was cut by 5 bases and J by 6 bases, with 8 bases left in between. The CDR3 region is CASSQDSEQYF. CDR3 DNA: TGTGCCAGCAGCCAAGACAGCGAGCAGTACTTC.

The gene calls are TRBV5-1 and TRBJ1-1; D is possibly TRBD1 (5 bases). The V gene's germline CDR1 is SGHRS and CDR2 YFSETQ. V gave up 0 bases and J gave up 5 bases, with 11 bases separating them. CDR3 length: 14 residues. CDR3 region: CASSLDLQGTEAFF. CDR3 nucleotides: TGCGCCAGCAGCTTGGACCTCCAGGGAACTGAAGCTTTCTTT.

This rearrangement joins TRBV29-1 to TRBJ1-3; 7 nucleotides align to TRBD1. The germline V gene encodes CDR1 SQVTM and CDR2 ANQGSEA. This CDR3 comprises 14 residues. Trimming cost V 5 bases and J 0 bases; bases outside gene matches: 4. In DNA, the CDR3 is TGCAGCGTTACGGGGGACAGCTCTGGAAACACCATATATTTT. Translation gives CSVTGDSSGNTIYF.

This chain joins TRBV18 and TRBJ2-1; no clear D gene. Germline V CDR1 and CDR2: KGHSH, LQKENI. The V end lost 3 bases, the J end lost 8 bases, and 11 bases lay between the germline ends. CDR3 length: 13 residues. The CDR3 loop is CASSPQTFDEQFF. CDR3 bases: TGTGCCAGCTCACCTCAAACTTTCGATGAGCAGTTCTTC.

The CDR3 DNA reads as TGTGCCAGCAGCTTGGGTCCGCAGTATAATTCACCCCTCCACTTT. Its translation is CASSLGPQYNSPLHF. The chain has TRBV5-6 and TRBJ1-6, with D uncertain. The germline V gene has CDR1 SGHDT and CDR2 YYEEEE. V was clipped by 0 bases and J by 4 bases, with 8 bases between them. The CDR3 runs 15 residues.

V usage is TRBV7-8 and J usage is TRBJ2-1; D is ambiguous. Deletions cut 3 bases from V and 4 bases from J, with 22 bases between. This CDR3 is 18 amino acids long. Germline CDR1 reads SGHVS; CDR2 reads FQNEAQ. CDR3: CASSFQPYPQPPYNEQFF. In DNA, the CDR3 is TGTGCCAGCAGCTTTCAACCCTATCCCCAACCTCCTTACAATGAGCAGTTCTTC.

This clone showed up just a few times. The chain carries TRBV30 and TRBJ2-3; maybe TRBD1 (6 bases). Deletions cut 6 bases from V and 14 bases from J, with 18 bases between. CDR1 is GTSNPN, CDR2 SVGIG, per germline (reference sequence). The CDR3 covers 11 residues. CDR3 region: CACQEDRFPYF. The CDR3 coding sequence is TGTGCCTGCCAAGAGGACAGATTTCCGTATTTT.

The CDR3 sequence: CASSSDSWETQYF. Written as DNA, the CDR3 is TGTGCCAGCAGCTCTGACAGTTGGGAGACCCAGTACTTC. The rearrangement uses TRBV7-3 and TRBJ2-5; weak D call: TRBD1 (5 bases). Germline lookup yields CDR1 SGHTA and CDR2 FQGTGA. V gave up 4 bases and J gave up 5 bases, with 11 bases separating them. The CDR3 contains 13 residues.

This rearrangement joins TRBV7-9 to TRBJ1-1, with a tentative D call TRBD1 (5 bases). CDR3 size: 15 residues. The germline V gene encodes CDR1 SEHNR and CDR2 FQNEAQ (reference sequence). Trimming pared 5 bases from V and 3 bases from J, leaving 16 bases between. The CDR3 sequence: CASSPRVGGDTEAFF. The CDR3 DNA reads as TGTGCCAGCAGCCCCCGTGTAGGAGGGGACACTGAAGCTTTCTTT.

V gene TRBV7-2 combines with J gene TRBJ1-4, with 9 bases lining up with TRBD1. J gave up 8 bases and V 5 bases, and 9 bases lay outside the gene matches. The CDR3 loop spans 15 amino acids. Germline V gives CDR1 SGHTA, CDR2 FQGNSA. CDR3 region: CASSPTLGTGEKLFF. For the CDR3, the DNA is TGTGCCAGCAGCCCCACCCTGGGGACAGGGGAAAAACTGTTTTTT. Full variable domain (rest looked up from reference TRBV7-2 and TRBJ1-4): GAGVSQSPSNKVTEKGKDVELRCDPISGHTALYWYRQSLGQGLEFLIYFQGNSAPDKSGLPSDRFSAERTGGSVSTLTIQRTQQEDSAVYLCASSPTLGTGEKLFFGSGTQLSVL.

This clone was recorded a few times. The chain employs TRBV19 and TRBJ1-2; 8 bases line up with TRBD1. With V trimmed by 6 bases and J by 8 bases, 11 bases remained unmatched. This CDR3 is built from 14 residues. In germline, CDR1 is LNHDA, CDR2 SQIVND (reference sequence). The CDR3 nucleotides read TGTGCCAGTAGCTCAGGGGGCTTTTTATTGGGCTACACCTTC. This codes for CASSSGGFLLGYTF.

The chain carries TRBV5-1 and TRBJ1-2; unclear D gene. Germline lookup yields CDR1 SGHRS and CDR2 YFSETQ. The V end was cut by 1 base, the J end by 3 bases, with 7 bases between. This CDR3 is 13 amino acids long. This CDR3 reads CASSLYRDYGYTF. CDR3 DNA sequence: TGCGCCAGCAGCTTGTATCGCGACTATGGCTACACCTTC.

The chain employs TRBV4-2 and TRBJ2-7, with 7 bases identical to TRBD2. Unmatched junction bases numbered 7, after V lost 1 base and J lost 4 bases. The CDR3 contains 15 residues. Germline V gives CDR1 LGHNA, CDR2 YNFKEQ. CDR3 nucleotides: TGTGCCAGCAGCCAAGCACAGCGGGGCGGGTACGAGCAGTACTTC. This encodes CASSQAQRGGYEQYF.

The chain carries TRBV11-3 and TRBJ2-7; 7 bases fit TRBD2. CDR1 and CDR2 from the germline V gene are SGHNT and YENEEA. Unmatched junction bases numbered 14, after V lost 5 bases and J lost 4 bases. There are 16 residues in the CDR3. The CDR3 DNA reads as TGTGCCAGCAGCCCGGGGGGACTGAATGGAGGATACGAGCAGTACTTC. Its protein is CASSPGGLNGGYEQYF.